The rows below give T cell receptor beta chains drawn from one sample of a study of T cell repertoires in cytomegalovirus infection. TCRdb reprocessed the reads with MiXCR, giving one entry per CDR3 protein. The data show hundreds of thousands of distinct CDR3 sequences, with roughly 31% seen just once and over 11% held by the top ten. For these TCRs, the target antigens are not known. This specimen consisted of cultured CD8+ T cells from PBMCs, obtained from culture after CMV antigen stimulation. The receptors shown here come from a human donor in good health (CMV status not recorded). Some clones in this sample may be carry-over from other donors' samples. The CDR3 runs from the conserved cysteine through the conserved F or W. The D gene is left open where the match is weak. For some rows the clone size is stated as once, few or many, or as a class when expanded; others skip it.

TGCAGTGCTAGAGATGACGCCCTCGGACAGGGCTCTCATCAGCCCCAGCATTTT,CSARDDALGQGSHQPQHF,TRBD1,TRBJ1-5,TRBV20-1,few
TGTGCCAGCAGTTTATCTGTGGGACCCTACGAGCAGTACTTC,CASSLSVGPYEQYF,NA,TRBJ2-7,TRBV27,NA
TGTGCCAGCAGCCCAGGGGGGTATGGCAATCAGCCCCAGCATTTT,CASSPGGYGNQPQHF,TRBD1,TRBJ1-5,TRBV7-6,many
TGTGCCAGCAGTGAAACTCTGCGGGGGTACACAGATACGCAGTATTTT,CASSETLRGYTDTQYF,TRBD2,TRBJ2-3,TRBV25-1,NA
TGTGCCAGCAGTGAACTAGTGGGCAGGGTGAACACCGGGGAGCTGTTTTTT,CASSELVGRVNTGELFF,NA,TRBJ2-2,TRBV6-1,many
TGTGCCAGCAGTACAAGACTCAGGGGGTCTGGGGCCAACGTCCTGACTTTC,CASSTRLRGSGANVLTF,TRBD1,TRBJ2-6,TRBV27,NA
TGTGCCAGTAGTATAGGGTCAGGCGGGGGTCAGCCCCAGCATTTT,CASSIGSGGGQPQHF,NA,TRBJ1-5,TRBV19,NA
TGTGCCAGTAGTACCTACCGACAGGCCGAAGAGACCCAGTACTTC,CASSTYRQAEETQYF,NA,TRBJ2-5,TRBV19,NA
TGTGCCAGCAGTGAAGTCCTTTACAATGAGCAGTTCTTC,CASSEVLYNEQFF,NA,TRBJ2-1,TRBV6-1,NA
TGTGCCAGCAGACCTCGGCCCTCCCCGGAAGGGGGCCCCACGAATACGCAGTATTTT,CASRPRPSPEGGPTNTQYF,TRBD1,TRBJ2-3,TRBV5-4,NA
TGTGCCAGCACTTCGGACGGTCCCTACAATGAGCAGTTCTTC,CASTSDGPYNEQFF,NA,TRBJ2-1,TRBV27,NA
TGTGCCAGAAGCCGGCCAAGCCAAGATGAGCAGTACTTC,CARSRPSQDEQYF,NA,TRBJ2-7,TRBV5-3,NA
TGTGCCAGCAGTTGGCAGCTCAATGAGCAGTTCTTC,CASSWQLNEQFF,NA,TRBJ2-1,TRBV12-3/TRBV12-4,few
TGTGCCAGCAGTTCGGCAGGGGGCGGGGGAGATACGCAGTATTTT,CASSSAGGGGDTQYF,NA,TRBJ2-3,TRBV27,NA
TGTGCCAGCAGCTTAGATCGGTCCAGCGGGGGGCCGGGAACCGGGGAGCTGTTTTTT,CASSLDRSSGGPGTGELFF,TRBD2,TRBJ2-2,TRBV7-6,many
TGTGCCAGCAGTTACATAGCGGGCCCCCCGACCCAGTACTTC,CASSYIAGPPTQYF,TRBD2,TRBJ2-5,TRBV6-2/TRBV6-3,few
TGTGCCATCAAAGTCCAGGGGGCCCGGGGTGGTGAGCAGTTCTTC,CAIKVQGARGGEQFF,TRBD1,TRBJ2-1,TRBV10-3,few
TGTGCCAGCAGTTTTAATGGAAGGGAAGCTTTCTTT,CASSFNGREAFF,NA,TRBJ1-1,TRBV27,NA
TGTGCCAGCAGTGAGACAGGCACCATGTTCAATGAGCAGTTCTTC,CASSETGTMFNEQFF,NA,TRBJ2-1,TRBV9,NA
TGCGCCAGCAGCCATCCGGGACAGGGTTGGTCTGAAGCTTTCTTT,CASSHPGQGWSEAFF,TRBD1,TRBJ1-1,TRBV5-1,few
TGTGCCACCAGTGACCCTGGACAGATCTCTGGGGCCAACGTCCTGACTTTC,CATSDPGQISGANVLTF,NA,TRBJ2-6,TRBV24-1,NA
TGTGCCAGCAGGTTGACAGTGATGAACACTGAAGCTTTCTTT,CASRLTVMNTEAFF,NA,TRBJ1-1,TRBV2,NA
TGTGCCATCAGCCTCCGGGACACTGAAGAGACCCAGTACTTC,CAISLRDTEETQYF,NA,TRBJ2-5,TRBV10-3,few
TGCGCCAGCAGTCAATCAGCGCTAGGGACTAGCGGGGGTATCAGCACAGATACGCAGTATTTT,CASSQSALGTSGGISTDTQYF,TRBD2,TRBJ2-3,TRBV23-1,few
TGTGCCAGCAGCCAAGTAGGGGGGGCGAGCTCTAATTCACCCCTCCACTTT,CASSQVGGASSNSPLHF,NA,TRBJ1-6,TRBV3-1,NA
TGTGCCAGCAGCCGAGCGGGGAGGGGCACAGATACGCAGTATTTT,CASSRAGRGTDTQYF,TRBD2,TRBJ2-3,TRBV27,NA
TGTGCCAGCATGACCCACAGGGAAAATGAACCCCAGCATTTT,CASMTHRENEPQHF,NA,TRBJ1-5,TRBV19,NA
TGTGCCAGCAGCCAAGGAATGAGCTTCGAGTATGGCTACACCTTC,CASSQGMSFEYGYTF,NA,TRBJ1-2,TRBV7-9,few
TGTGCCAGCAGCCAAGGGACAGACGTTGAAGCTTTCTTT,CASSQGTDVEAFF,NA,TRBJ1-1,TRBV4-2,NA
TGTGCCAGCAGTTACTTGACAGGGGGCTTTGGCTACACCTTC,CASSYLTGGFGYTF,TRBD1,TRBJ1-2,TRBV6-5,few
TGTGCCAGCAGCTACCTCATGGGAGGGGTTGGAAACACCATATATTTT,CASSYLMGGVGNTIYF,NA,TRBJ1-3,TRBV7-2,few
TGTGCCAGCACCCCGGGGGGGCTCTCCAACTATGGCTACACCTTC,CASTPGGLSNYGYTF,NA,TRBJ1-2,TRBV7-9,NA
TGTGCCAGCAGCTTAGGGCCCCCGAGCTCCTACGAGCAGTACTTC,CASSLGPPSSYEQYF,NA,TRBJ2-7,TRBV7-6,few
TGTGCCAACAGCTTGACAGGGCTCGAGGACAATGAGCAGTTCTTC,CANSLTGLEDNEQFF,TRBD1,TRBJ2-1,TRBV5-5,NA
TGTGCCAGCAGTACACGACAGGGAAATCAGCCCCAGCATTTT,CASSTRQGNQPQHF,TRBD1,TRBJ1-5,TRBV27,many
TGTGCCAGCAGCTTAGTGTCGGGGTTGGAGACCCAGTACTTC,CASSLVSGLETQYF,NA,TRBJ2-5,TRBV7-9,few
TGTGCCAGCAGAAACCCGACAGGGGGCGCGGAGACCCAGTACTTC,CASRNPTGGAETQYF,TRBD1,TRBJ2-5,TRBV28,NA
TGCAGCGTTGACACAGGGGATTTGAACACTGAAGCTTTCTTT,CSVDTGDLNTEAFF,TRBD1,TRBJ1-1,TRBV29-1,NA
TGTGCCAGCAGCTCGGACCGGGACAGGGTATTACATGAGCAGTTCTTC,CASSSDRDRVLHEQFF,TRBD1,TRBJ2-1,TRBV5-8,NA
TGTGCCAGCAGTTCGGGACAGGGATTGACGGAGACCCAGTACTTC,CASSSGQGLTETQYF,TRBD1,TRBJ2-5,TRBV6-2/TRBV6-3,NA
TGTGCCAGCAGCCCAACAGGGGGCGCGGGCACCGGGGAGCTGTTTTTT,CASSPTGGAGTGELFF,TRBD1,TRBJ2-2,TRBV7-3,few
TGTGCCAGCAGTCAATACCTACTTTACGGGGACAGCCCCACGAAGGCCTACAATGAGCAGTTCTTC,CASSQYLLYGDSPTKAYNEQFF,TRBD1,TRBJ2-1,TRBV6-5,NA
TGTGCCAGTAGCCTCCTTTCGGGGGAGACCCAGTACTTC,CASSLLSGETQYF,NA,TRBJ2-5,TRBV19,NA
TGTGCCAGCAGCCGGACAGGGGTTGATGGCTACACCTTC,CASSRTGVDGYTF,TRBD1,TRBJ1-2,TRBV12-3/TRBV12-4,few
TGCGCCAACAGCCTCAGACAGGGGAGCTACGAGCAGTACTTC,CANSLRQGSYEQYF,TRBD1,TRBJ2-7,TRBV5-1,once
TGTGCCAGCAGCAACGGAGGGCTAGATACGCAGTATTTT,CASSNGGLDTQYF,NA,TRBJ2-3,TRBV6-6,few
TGTGCCAGCAGCTCCGGGACCGTAGCTGAAAAACTGTTTTTT,CASSSGTVAEKLFF,NA,TRBJ1-4,TRBV11-1,NA
TGTGCCAGCAGCTTAAACAAAATCAGCCGGAGCTCACCCCTCCACTTT,CASSLNKISRSSPLHF,NA,TRBJ1-6,TRBV7-8,many
TGCGCCAGCAGCCCGCGCGACGGAGGTGGTCAGCCCCAGCATTTT,CASSPRDGGGQPQHF,NA,TRBJ1-5,TRBV4-1,NA